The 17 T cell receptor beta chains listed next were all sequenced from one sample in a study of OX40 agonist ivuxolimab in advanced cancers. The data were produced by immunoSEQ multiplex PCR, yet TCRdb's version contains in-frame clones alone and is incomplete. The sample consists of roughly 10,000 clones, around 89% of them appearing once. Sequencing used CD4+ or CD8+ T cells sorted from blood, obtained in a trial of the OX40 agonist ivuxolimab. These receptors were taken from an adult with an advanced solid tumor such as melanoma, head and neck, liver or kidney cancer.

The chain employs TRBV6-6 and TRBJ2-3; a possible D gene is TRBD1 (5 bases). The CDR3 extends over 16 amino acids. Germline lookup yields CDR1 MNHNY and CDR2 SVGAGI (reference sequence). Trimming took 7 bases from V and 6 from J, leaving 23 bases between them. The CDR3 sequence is CASTKAQNDPGDTQYF. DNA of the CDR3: TGTGCCAGCACTAAGGCTCAGAACGACCCAGGGGATACGCAGTATTTT.

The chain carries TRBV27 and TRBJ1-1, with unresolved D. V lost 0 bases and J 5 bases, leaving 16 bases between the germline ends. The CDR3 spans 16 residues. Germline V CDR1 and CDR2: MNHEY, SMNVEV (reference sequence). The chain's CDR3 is CASSLSPARRWTEAFF. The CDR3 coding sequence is TGTGCCAGCAGTTTATCCCCGGCCAGGCGATGGACTGAAGCTTTCTTT.

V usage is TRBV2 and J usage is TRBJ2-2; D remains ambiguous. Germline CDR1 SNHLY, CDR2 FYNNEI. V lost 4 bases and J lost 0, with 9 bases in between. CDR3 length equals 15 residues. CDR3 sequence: CASSGPPTNTGELFF. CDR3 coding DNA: TGTGCCAGCAGTGGGCCACCCACGAACACCGGGGAGCTGTTTTTT.

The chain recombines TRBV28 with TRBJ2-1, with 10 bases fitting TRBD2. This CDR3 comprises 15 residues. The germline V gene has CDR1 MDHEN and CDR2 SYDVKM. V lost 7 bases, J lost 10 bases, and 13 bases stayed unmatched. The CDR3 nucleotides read TGTGCCAGCACCCTCCTCGTGTCTAGCGGGGGAGAGCAGTTCTTC. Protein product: CASTLLVSSGGEQFF.

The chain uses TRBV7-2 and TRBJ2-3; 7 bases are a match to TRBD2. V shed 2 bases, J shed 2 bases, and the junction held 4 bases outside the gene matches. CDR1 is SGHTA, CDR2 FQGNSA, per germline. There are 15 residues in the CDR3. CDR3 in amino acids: CASSLFRGVTDTQYF. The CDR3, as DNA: TGTGCCAGCAGCTTATTTCGGGGGGTCACAGATACGCAGTATTTT.

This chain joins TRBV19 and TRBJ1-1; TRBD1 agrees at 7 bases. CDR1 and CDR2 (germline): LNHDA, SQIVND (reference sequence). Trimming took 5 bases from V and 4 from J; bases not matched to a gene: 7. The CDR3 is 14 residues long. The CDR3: CASSSMAGGTEAFF. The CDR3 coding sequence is TGTGCCAGTAGTTCAATGGCAGGGGGCACTGAAGCTTTCTTT.

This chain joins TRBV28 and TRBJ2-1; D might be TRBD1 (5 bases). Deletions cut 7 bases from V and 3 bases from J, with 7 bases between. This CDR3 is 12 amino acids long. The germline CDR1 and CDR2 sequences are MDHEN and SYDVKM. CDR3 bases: TGTGCCAGCACAGGGAACTACAATGAGCAGTTCTTC. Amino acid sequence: CASTGNYNEQFF.

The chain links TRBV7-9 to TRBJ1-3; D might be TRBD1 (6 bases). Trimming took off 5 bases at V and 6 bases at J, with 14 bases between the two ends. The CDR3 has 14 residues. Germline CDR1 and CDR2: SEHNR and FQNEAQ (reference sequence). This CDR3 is CASSQSGDANTIYF. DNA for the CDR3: TGTGCCAGCAGCCAGTCAGGGGACGCAAACACCATATATTTT.

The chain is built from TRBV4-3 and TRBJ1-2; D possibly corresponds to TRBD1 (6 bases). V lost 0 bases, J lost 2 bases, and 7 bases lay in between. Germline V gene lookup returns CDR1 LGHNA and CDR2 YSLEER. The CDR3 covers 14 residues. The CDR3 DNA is TGCGCCAGCAGCCAAGACACAGGGAACTATGGCTACACCTTC. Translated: CASSQDTGNYGYTF.

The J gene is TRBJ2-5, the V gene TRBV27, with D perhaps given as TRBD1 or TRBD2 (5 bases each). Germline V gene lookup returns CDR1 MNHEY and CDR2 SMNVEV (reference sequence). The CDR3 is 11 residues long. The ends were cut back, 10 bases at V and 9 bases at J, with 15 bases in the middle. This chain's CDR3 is CANRRGQAQYF. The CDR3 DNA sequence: TGTGCCAACAGGCGAGGGCAGGCCCAGTACTTC.

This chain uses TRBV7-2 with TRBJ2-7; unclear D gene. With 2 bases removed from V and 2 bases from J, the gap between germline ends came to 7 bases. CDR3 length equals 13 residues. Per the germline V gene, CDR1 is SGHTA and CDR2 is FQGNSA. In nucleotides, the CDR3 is TGTGCCAGCAGCTTATACAGAGCCTACGAGCAGTACTTC. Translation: CASSLYRAYEQYF.

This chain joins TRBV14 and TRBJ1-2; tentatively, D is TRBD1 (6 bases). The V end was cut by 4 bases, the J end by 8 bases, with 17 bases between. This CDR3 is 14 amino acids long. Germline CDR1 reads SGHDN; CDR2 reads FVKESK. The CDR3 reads CASSPRDTSLGYTF. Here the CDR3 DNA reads TGTGCCAGCAGCCCCCGGGACACATCTCTCGGCTACACCTTC.

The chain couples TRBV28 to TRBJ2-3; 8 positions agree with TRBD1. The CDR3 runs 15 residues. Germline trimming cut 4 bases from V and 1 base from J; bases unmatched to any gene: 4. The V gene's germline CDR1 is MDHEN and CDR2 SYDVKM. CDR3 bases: TGTGCCAGCAGTTCCCACAGGGGGGGCACAGATACGCAGTATTTT. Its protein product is CASSSHRGGTDTQYF.

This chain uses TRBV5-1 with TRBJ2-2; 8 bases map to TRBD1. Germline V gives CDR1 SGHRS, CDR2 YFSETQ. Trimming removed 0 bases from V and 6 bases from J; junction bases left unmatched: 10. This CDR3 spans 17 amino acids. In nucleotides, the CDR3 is TGCGCCAGCAGCTTGGGAGAAGGACAGGGTCAAGCCGGGGAGCTGTTTTTT. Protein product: CASSLGEGQGQAGELFF.

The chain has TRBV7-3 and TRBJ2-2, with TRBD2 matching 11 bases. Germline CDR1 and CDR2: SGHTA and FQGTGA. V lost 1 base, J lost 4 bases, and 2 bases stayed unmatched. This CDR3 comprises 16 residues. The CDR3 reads CASSLSTSGGTGELFF. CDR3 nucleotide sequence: TGTGCCAGCAGCTTAAGCACTAGCGGGGGCACCGGGGAGCTGTTTTTT.

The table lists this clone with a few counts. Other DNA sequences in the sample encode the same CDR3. The CDR3 DNA reads TGCGCCAGCAGCCAAGGCGGACAGGGCTACACTGAAGCTTTCTTT. Residues: CASSQGGQGYTEAFF. This sequence joins TRBV4-3 and TRBJ1-1; 8 bases fit TRBD1. Losses at the gene ends were 1 base for V and 3 bases for J; bases not matched to a gene: 4. The length of the CDR3 is 15 residues. CDR1 and CDR2 (germline): LGHNA, YSLEER.

CDR3 sequence reads: CATSRAGTDNEKLFF. The CDR3 DNA sequence: TGTGCCACCAGCAGAGCCGGGACAGATAATGAAAAACTGTTTTTT. V and J are TRBV15 and TRBJ1-4; 7 nucleotides agree with TRBD1. The junction had 3 bases not matched to a gene; V was cut back by 1 base and J by 4 bases. Germline V lookup: CDR1 LNHNV, CDR2 YYDKDF (reference sequence). This CDR3 comprises 15 residues. Combining the CDR3 with reference TRBV15 and TRBJ1-4 gives the whole variable domain DAMVIQNPRYQVTQFGKPVTLSCSQTLNHNVMYWYQQKSSQAPKLLFHYYDKDFNNEADTPDNFQSRRPNTSFCFLDIRSPGLGDTAMYLCATSRAGTDNEKLFFGSGTQLSVL.